What follows is one T cell receptor (beta chain) and its context. TCRdb's copy holds only in-frame clones and misses some; the assay was immunoSEQ multiplex PCR. Of roughly 180,000 clones listed, around 82% are singletons. The sample comes from a study of blood T cell repertoires in COVID-19. The germline CDR1 and CDR2 sequences are SNHLY and FYNNEI. The CDR3 loop spans 16 amino acids. With 5 bases removed from V and 2 bases from J, the gap between germline ends came to 17 bases. The rearrangement uses TRBV2 and TRBJ2-3, with D possibly TRBD2 on 5 matching bases. Sequenced sample: PBMCs or T cells enriched from blood (not recorded which). This receptor was identified in a man aged 55 to 69 who had recovered from COVID-19. Here the CDR3 DNA reads TGTGCCAGCAGTTCAAGAGCGGCTCCTCCCACAGATACGCAGTATTTT. As protein: CASSSRAAPPTDTQYF.